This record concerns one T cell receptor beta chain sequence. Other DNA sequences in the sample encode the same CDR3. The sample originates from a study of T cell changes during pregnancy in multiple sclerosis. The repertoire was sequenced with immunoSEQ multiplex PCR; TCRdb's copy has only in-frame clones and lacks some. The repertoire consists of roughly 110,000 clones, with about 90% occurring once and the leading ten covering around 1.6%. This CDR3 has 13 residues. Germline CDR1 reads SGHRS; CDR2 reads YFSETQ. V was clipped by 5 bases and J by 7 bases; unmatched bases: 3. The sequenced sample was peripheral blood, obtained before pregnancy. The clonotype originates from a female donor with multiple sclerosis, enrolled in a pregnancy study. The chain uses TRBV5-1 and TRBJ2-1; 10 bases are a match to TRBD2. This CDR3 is CASSLAGVNEQFF. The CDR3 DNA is TGCGCCAGCAGTCTAGCGGGAGTGAATGAGCAGTTCTTC.